This TCR beta chain emerged from a study of T cells in Graves' hyperthyroidism and ophthalmopathy. V was shortened by 7 bases and J by 4 bases, with 11 bases between the two germline ends. CDR1 and CDR2 from the germline V gene are MDHEN and SYDVKM. The length of the CDR3 is 12 residues. Overall study findings and caveats: The blood repertoire included most of the expanded thyroid clonotypes above 0.001. Ophthalmopathy could be told apart from stable hyperthyroidism with a 13 V-J model.

Clinical Activity Scores of at least 3, NOSPECS grades of at least 4 and durations under 3 months characterized ophthalmopathy patients. Details on this clonotype: Its target is not known. A read error is possible here, since a much larger clone lies one base away. Lacking the conserved final phenylalanine or tryptophan, this CDR3 likely reflects a read error.

Authors of the study amplified TCR beta CDR3 regions from RNA transcripts. Using the HTBI primer set, a first-round RT-PCR was run on the TCR CDR3. One entry per CDR3 protein, called by TCRdb with MiXCR from the multiplex PCR reads. The sample holds around 600,000 distinct CDR3 sequences, approximately 15% seen once. The sample consisted of blood. V usage is TRBV28 and J usage is TRBJ2-7; D not resolved. The TCR was taken from a woman between 50 and 59 years old with Graves' ophthalmopathy. CDR3 loop: CASMEYGYEQYS. The CDR3 nucleotides read TGTGCCAGCATGGAGTACGGTTACGAGCAGTACTCC.